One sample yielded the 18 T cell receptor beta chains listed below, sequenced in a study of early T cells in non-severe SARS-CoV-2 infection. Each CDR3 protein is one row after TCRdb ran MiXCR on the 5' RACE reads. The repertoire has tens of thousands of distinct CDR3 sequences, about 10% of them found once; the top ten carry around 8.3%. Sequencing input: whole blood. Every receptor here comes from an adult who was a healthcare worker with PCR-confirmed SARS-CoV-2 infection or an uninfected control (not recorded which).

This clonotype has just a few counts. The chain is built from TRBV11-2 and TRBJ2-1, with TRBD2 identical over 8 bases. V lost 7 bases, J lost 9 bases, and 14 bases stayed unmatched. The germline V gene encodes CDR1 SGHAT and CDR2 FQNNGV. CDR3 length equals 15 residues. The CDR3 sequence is CASNIGVSGIGEQFF. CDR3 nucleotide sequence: TGTGCCAGCAACATCGGGGTTAGCGGGATCGGTGAGCAGTTCTTC.

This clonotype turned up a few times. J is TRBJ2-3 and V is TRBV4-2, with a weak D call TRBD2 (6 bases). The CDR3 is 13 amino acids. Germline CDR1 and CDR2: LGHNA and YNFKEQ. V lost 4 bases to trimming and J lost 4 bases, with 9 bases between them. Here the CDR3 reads CASSRGDPDTQYF. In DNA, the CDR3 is TGTGCCAGCAGCCGGGGGGACCCAGATACGCAGTATTTT.

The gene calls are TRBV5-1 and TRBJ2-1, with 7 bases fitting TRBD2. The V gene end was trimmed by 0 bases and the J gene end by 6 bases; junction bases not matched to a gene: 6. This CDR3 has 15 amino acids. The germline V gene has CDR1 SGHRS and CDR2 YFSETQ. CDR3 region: CASSLGLASFNEQFF. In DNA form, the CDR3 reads TGCGCCAGCAGCTTGGGACTAGCCAGCTTCAATGAGCAGTTCTTC.

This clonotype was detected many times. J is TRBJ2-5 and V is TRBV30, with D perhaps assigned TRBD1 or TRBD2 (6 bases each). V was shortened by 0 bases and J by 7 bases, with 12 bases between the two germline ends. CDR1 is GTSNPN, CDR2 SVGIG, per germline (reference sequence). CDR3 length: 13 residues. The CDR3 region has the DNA TGTGCCTGGAGTGTCGGGGGCGTTGGGACCCAGTACTTC. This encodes CAWSVGGVGTQYF. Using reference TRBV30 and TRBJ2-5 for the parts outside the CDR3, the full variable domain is SQTIHQWPATLVQPVGSPLSLECTVEGTSNPNLYWYRQAAGRGLQLLFYSVGIGQISSEVPQNLSASRPQDRQFILSSKKLLLSDSGFYLCAWSVGGVGTQYFGPGTRLLVL.

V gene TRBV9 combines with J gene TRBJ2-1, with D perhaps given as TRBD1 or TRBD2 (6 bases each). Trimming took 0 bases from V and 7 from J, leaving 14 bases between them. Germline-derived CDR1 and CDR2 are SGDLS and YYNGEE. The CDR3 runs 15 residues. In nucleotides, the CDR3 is TGTGCCAGCAGCGTAGATTCGGAGGGGGTGAATGAGCAGTTCTTC. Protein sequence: CASSVDSEGVNEQFF.

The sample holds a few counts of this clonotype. The CDR3 here is CASSLATDTQYF. DNA of the CDR3: TGCGCCAGCAGCTTGGCGACAGATACGCAGTATTTT. V usage is TRBV5-1 and J usage is TRBJ2-3; no clear D gene. The CDR3 extends over 12 amino acids. Germline CDR1 and CDR2: SGHRS and YFSETQ. The ends were cut back, 0 bases at V and 3 bases at J, with 2 bases in the middle.

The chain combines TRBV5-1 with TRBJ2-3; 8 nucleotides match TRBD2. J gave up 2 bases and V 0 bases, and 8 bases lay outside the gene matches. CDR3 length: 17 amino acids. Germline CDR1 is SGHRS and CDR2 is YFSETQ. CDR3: CASSLGANSGATDTQYF. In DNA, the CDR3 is TGCGCCAGCAGCTTGGGGGCGAATAGCGGGGCCACAGATACGCAGTATTTT.

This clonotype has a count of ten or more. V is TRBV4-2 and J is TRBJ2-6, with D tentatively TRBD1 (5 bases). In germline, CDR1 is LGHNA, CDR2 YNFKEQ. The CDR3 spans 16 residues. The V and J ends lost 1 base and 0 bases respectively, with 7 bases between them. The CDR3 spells CASSQVDTSGANVLTF. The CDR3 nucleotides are TGTGCCAGCAGCCAAGTGGACACCTCTGGGGCCAACGTCCTGACTTTC.

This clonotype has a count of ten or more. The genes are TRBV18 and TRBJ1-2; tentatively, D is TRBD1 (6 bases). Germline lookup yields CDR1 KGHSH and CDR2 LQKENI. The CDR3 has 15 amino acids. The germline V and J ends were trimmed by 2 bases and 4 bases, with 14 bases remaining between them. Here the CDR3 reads CASSPGGQLSYGYTF. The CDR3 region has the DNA TGTGCCAGCTCACCAGGGGGACAACTGAGCTATGGCTACACCTTC.

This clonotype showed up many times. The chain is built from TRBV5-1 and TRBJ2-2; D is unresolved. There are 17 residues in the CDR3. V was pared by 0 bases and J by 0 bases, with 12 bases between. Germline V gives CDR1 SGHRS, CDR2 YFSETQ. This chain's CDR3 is CASSLDFQPANTGELFF. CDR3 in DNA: TGCGCCAGCAGCTTGGACTTCCAGCCAGCGAACACCGGGGAGCTGTTTTTT.

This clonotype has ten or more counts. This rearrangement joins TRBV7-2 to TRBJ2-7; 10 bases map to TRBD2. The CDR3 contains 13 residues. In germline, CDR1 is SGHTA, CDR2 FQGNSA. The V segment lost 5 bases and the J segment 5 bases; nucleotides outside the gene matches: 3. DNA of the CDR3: TGTGCCAGCAGCATGGGGACTAGCGACGAGCAGTACTTC. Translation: CASSMGTSDEQYF.

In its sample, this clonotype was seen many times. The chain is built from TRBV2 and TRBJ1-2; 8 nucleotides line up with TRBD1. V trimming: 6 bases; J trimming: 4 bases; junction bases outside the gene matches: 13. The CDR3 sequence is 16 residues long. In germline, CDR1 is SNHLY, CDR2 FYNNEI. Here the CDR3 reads CASSGTLTGDRYGYTF. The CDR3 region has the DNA TGTGCCAGCAGCGGTACTCTGACAGGGGACCGCTATGGCTACACCTTC.

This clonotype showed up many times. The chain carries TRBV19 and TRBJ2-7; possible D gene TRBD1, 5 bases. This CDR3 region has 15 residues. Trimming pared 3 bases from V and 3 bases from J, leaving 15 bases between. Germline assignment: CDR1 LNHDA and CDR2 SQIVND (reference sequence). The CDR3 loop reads CASSIAQGPVYEQYF. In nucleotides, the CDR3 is TGTGCCAGTAGTATCGCCCAGGGTCCGGTCTACGAGCAGTACTTC.

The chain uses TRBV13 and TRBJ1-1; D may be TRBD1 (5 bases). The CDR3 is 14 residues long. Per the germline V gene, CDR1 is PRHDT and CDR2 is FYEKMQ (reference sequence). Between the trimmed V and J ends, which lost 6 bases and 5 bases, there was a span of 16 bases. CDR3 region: CASRTYRGGTEAFF. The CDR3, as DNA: TGTGCCAGCAGAACATATAGGGGAGGGACTGAAGCTTTCTTT.

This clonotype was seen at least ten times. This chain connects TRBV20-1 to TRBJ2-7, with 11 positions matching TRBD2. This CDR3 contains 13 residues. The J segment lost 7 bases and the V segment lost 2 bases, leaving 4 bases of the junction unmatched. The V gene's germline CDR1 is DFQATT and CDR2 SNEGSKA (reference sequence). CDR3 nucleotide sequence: TGCAGTGCTAGACTAGCGGGAGGCAGGGAGCAGTACTTC. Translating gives CSARLAGGREQYF.

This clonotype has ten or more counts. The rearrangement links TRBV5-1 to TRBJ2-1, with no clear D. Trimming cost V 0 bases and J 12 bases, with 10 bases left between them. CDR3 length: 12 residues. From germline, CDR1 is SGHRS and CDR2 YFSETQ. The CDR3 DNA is TGCGCCAGCAGCTTGGAAGCCCCAGGGCAGTTCTTC. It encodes CASSLEAPGQFF.

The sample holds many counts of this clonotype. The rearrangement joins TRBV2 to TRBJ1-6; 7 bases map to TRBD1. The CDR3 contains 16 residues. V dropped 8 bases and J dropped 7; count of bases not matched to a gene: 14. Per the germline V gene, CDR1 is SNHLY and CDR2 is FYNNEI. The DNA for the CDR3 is TGTGCCAGCGGTCGGCAACGGACAGGAGCGAATTCACCCCTCCACTTT. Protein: CASGRQRTGANSPLHF.

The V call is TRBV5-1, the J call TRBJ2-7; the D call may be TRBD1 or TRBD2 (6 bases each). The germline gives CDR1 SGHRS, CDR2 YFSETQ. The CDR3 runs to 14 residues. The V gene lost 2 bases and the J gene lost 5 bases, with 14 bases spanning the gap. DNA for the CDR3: TGCGCCAGCAGCTTAAGGGGGGACGGGGACGAGCAGTACTTC. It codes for CASSLRGDGDEQYF.